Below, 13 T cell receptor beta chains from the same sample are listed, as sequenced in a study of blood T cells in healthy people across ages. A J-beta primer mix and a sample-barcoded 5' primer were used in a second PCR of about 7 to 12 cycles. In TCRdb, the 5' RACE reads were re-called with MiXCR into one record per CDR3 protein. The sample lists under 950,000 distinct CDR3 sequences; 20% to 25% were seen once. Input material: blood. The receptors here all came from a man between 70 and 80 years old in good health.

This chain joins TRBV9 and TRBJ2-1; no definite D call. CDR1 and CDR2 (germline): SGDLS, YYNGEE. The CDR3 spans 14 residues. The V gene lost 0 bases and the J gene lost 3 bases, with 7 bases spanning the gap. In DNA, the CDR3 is TGTGCCAGCAGCGTAGCTGGGGACTACAATGAGCAGTTCTTC. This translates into CASSVAGDYNEQFF.

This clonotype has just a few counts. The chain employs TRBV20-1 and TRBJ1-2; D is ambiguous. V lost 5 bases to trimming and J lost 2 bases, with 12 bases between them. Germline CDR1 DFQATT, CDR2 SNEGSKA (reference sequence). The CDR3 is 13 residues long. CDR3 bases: TGCAGTGCTTCGGGTACGGTAAACTATGGCTACACCTTC. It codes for CSASGTVNYGYTF.

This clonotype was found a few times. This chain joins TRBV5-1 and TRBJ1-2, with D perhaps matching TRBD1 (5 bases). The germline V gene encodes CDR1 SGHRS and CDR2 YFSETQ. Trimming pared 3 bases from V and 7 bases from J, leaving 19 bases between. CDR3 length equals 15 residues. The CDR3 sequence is CASSSGPGTQRGYTF. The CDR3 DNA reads TGCGCCAGCAGCTCTGGGCCCGGGACCCAACGTGGCTACACCTTC.

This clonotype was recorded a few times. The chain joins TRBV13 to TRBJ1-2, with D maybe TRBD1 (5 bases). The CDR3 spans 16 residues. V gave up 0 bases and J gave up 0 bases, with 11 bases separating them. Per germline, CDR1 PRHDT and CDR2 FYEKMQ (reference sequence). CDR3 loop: CASSLGSGGANYGYTF. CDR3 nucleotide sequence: TGTGCCAGCAGCTTAGGTTCGGGAGGGGCTAACTATGGCTACACCTTC.

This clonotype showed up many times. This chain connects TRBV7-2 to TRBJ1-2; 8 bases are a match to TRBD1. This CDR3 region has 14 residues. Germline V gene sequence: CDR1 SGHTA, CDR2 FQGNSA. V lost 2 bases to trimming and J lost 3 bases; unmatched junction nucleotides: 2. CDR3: CASSLTDRDYGYTF. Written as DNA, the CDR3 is TGTGCCAGCAGCTTAACGGACAGGGACTATGGCTACACCTTC.

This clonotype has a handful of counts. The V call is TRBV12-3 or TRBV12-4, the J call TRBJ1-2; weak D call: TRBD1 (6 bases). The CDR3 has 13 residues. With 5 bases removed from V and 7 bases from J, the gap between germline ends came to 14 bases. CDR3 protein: CASSRGDPGGYTF. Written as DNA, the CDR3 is TGTGCCAGCAGTAGGGGGGATCCGGGTGGCTACACCTTC.

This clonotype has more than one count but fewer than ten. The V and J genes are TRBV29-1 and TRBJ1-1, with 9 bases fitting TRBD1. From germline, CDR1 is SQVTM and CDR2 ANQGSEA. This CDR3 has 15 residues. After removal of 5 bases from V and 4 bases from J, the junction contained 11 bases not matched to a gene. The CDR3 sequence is CSVIGTGSVSTEAFF. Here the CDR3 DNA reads TGCAGCGTTATTGGGACAGGGTCTGTATCCACTGAAGCTTTCTTT.

The CDR3 DNA is TGTGCCAGCAGTCCCGGGACCCTCAGCTCGTGGTATAGCAATCAGCCCCAGCATTTT. Its protein product is CASSPGTLSSWYSNQPQHF. This sequence joins TRBV12-3 or TRBV12-4 and TRBJ1-5, with a weak D call TRBD1 (5 bases). The CDR3 sequence is 19 residues long. V shed 5 bases and J shed 0 bases, with 23 bases lying between them.

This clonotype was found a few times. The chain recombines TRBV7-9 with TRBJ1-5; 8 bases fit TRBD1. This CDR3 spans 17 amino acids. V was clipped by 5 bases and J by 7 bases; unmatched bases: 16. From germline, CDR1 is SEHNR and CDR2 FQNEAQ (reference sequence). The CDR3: CASSAQSNTGGGQPQHF. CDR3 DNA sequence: TGTGCCAGCAGCGCACAATCTAATACAGGGGGGGGGCAGCCCCAGCATTTT.

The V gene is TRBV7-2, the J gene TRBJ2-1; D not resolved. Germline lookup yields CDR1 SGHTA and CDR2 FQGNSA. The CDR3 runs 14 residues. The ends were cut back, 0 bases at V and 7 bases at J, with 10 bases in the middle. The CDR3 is CASSLAVTENEQFF. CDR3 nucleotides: TGTGCCAGCAGCTTAGCAGTGACGGAGAATGAGCAGTTCTTC.

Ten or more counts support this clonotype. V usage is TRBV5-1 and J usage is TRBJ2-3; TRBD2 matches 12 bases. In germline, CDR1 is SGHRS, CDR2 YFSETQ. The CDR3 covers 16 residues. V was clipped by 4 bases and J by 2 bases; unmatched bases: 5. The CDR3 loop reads CASSGRLAGDTDTQYF. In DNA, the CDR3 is TGCGCCAGCAGCGGGAGACTAGCGGGGGACACAGATACGCAGTATTTT.

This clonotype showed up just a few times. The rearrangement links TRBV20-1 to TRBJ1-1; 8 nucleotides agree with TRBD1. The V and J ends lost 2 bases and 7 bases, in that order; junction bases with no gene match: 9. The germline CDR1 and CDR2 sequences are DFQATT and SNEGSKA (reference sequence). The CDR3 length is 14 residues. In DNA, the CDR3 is TGCAGTGCTAGAAATTGGGGACAGGAATATGAAGCTTTCTTT. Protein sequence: CSARNWGQEYEAFF.

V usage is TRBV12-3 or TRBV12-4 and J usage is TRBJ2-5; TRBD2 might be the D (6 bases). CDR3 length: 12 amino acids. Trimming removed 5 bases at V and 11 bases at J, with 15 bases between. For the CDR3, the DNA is TGTGCCAGCAGTCCCCCCGGAGGGGAGCAGTACTTC. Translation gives CASSPPGGEQYF.